One and the same sample provided the 20 T cell receptor beta chains below, sequenced in a study of vaccination and CD4 T cells after COVID-19. Treatment meaning: roughly 11-day PBMC culture with coronavirus spike peptide pools or control peptides (ViraFEST assay). The Oncomine TCR Beta short-read assay was what sequenced the DNA obtained from cultured CD4+ T cells. TCRdb analysed the PCR reads with MiXCR anew, one entry per CDR3 protein. The table records fewer than 9,500 distinct CDR3 sequences, 45% to 55% of them present only once. These receptors' targets are unknown. The specimen was CD4+ T cells from blood, cultured in vitro. Receptors were obtained from a human donor who had recovered from COVID-19.

V usage is TRBV21-1 and J usage is TRBJ2-5; the DNA was not used to check the table's D call, TRBD1. TRBV21-1 is a pseudogene. The CDR3 consists of 11 residues. The CDR3 region is CANRQVETQYF. DNA of the CDR3: TGTGCCAACCGACAGGTTGAGACCCAGTACTTC.

The chain combines TRBV6-1 with TRBJ2-2, with D perhaps given as TRBD1 or TRBD2 (7 bases each). CDR3 length: 14 amino acids. Germline V gives CDR1 MNHNS, CDR2 SASEGT. The ends were cut back, 6 bases at V and 7 bases at J, with 15 bases in the middle. The CDR3 region is CASRGGGYDGELFF. The CDR3 DNA is TGTGCCAGCAGGGGAGGGGGCTATGACGGGGAGCTGTTTTTT.

J is TRBJ1-1 and V is TRBV12-3 or TRBV12-4; a weak D match, TRBD1 (5 bases). V was trimmed by 3 bases and J by 5 bases, leaving 10 bases between them. The CDR3 loop spans 13 amino acids. The CDR3 nucleotides read TGTGCCAGCAGTTTGTGGGGGGGGACTGAAGCTTTCTTT. Its translation: CASSLWGGTEAFF.

J is TRBJ1-2 and V is TRBV7-2; D remains unclear. The CDR3 runs 15 residues. The ends were cut back, 0 bases at V and 8 bases at J, with 16 bases in the middle. Germline assignment: CDR1 SGHTA and CDR2 FQGNSA. CDR3 sequence: CASSLALGPSEGYTF. CDR3 sequence (DNA): TGTGCCAGCAGCTTAGCGCTAGGGCCCTCGGAGGGCTACACCTTC. Using reference TRBV7-2 and TRBJ1-2 for the parts outside the CDR3, the full variable domain is GAGVSQSPSNKVTEKGKDVELRCDPISGHTALYWYRQSLGQGLEFLIYFQGNSAPDKSGLPSDRFSAERTGGSVSTLTIQRTQQEDSAVYLCASSLALGPSEGYTFGSGTRLTVV.

The chain uses TRBV20-1 and TRBJ2-5; 8 nucleotides agree with TRBD2. Per the germline V gene, CDR1 is DFQATT and CDR2 is SNEGSKA (reference sequence). Trimming removed 6 bases from V and 2 bases from J; junction bases left unmatched: 5. The CDR3 extends over 13 amino acids. The CDR3 sequence: CSAPGLAQETQYF. CDR3 nucleotides: TGCAGTGCCCCCGGACTAGCACAAGAGACCCAGTACTTC.

This clonotype occurred once. The chain couples TRBV6-5 to TRBJ2-1, with no clear D. From germline, CDR1 is MNHEY and CDR2 SVGAGI. Trimming pared 2 bases from V and 6 bases from J, leaving 14 bases between. The CDR3 is made up of 15 amino acids. DNA for the CDR3: TGTGCCAGCAGTTACGGACCCCTAAGGCTCAATGAGCAGTTCTTC. It codes for CASSYGPLRLNEQFF.

The V and J genes are TRBV29-1 and TRBJ1-1; no clear D gene. Germline V CDR1 and CDR2: SQVTM, ANQGSEA. The CDR3 runs to 12 residues. V dropped 4 bases and J dropped 6 bases, with 12 bases sitting between them. CDR3: CSVGGWTAEAFF. For the CDR3, the DNA is TGCAGCGTTGGAGGGTGGACCGCTGAAGCTTTCTTT.

J is TRBJ2-3 and V is TRBV12-3 or TRBV12-4; no clear D. The CDR3 loop spans 13 amino acids. V lost 3 bases and J lost 2, with 6 bases in between. CDR3 sequence (DNA): TGTGCCAGCAGTTTTGGGTCCACAGATACGCAGTATTTT. It translates to CASSFGSTDTQYF.

The gene calls are TRBV30 and TRBJ1-1, with D tentatively TRBD1 (6 bases). Germline CDR1 GTSNPN, CDR2 SVGIG (reference sequence). The CDR3 spans 14 residues. V was clipped by 3 bases and J by 1 base, with 12 bases between them. The CDR3 DNA reads as TGTGCCTGGAGATCAAGGGGGGGGAACACTGAAGCTTTCTTT. This encodes CAWRSRGGNTEAFF.

This rearrangement joins TRBV6-5 to TRBJ2-3, with 15 bases that match TRBD2. Trimming removed 2 bases from V and 3 bases from J; junction bases left unmatched: 0. The CDR3 is made up of 16 amino acids. Per the germline V gene, CDR1 is MNHEY and CDR2 is SVGAGI. CDR3 sequence reads: CASSYGTSGGTDTQYF. The DNA of the CDR3 is TGTGCCAGCAGTTACGGGACTAGCGGGGGGACAGATACGCAGTATTTT.

The chain has TRBV12-3 or TRBV12-4 and TRBJ2-3; D possibly uses TRBD1 or TRBD2 (6 bases each). This CDR3 has 16 residues. V lost 6 bases and J lost 3, with 19 bases in between. CDR3 in DNA: TGTGCCAGCAGCCTTTGGAGGGGGATTTCAACAGATACGCAGTATTTT. This gives the protein CASSLWRGISTDTQYF.

V is TRBV7-2 and J is TRBJ2-5, with D hard to call. The V and J ends lost 5 bases and 5 bases respectively, with 15 bases between them. Germline CDR1 is SGHTA and CDR2 is FQGNSA. The CDR3 loop spans 14 amino acids. The DNA of the CDR3 is TGTGCCAGCAGCGTCACCACTTTTGTGGAGACCCAGTACTTC. Translating it yields CASSVTTFVETQYF. The variable domain in full, completed from reference TRBV7-2 and TRBJ2-5, reads GAGVSQSPSNKVTEKGKDVELRCDPISGHTALYWYRQSLGQGLEFLIYFQGNSAPDKSGLPSDRFSAERTGGSVSTLTIQRTQQEDSAVYLCASSVTTFVETQYFGPGTRLLVL.

This rearrangement joins TRBV12-5 to TRBJ1-1; unclear D gene. Germline lookup yields CDR1 LGHNT and CDR2 FRNRAP. With 4 bases removed from V and 4 bases from J, the gap between germline ends came to 10 bases. This CDR3 has 13 amino acids. CDR3 loop: CASGSLVGTEAFF. CDR3 DNA: TGTGCTAGTGGTTCCCTCGTAGGCACTGAAGCTTTCTTT.

This clonotype turned up a few times. This rearrangement joins TRBV7-9 to TRBJ1-6; TRBD1 is a possible D gene (5 bases). This CDR3 spans 20 amino acids. The germline CDR1 and CDR2 sequences are SEHNR and FQNEAQ (reference sequence). V was clipped by 1 base and J by 0 bases, with 19 bases between them. The CDR3: CASSLVRRGTASSYNSPLHF. CDR3 bases: TGTGCCAGCAGCTTAGTGCGGAGAGGGACCGCAAGCTCCTATAATTCACCCCTCCACTTT.

This clonotype was counted a few times. This sequence joins TRBV7-2 and TRBJ2-5; TRBD1 might be the D (5 bases). The CDR3 runs to 15 residues. Germline values: CDR1 SGHTA, CDR2 FQGNSA. The V end was cut by 2 bases, the J end by 2 bases, with 12 bases between. Here the CDR3 DNA reads TGTGCCAGCAGCTTACAGGGAAACTGGCAAGAGACCCAGTACTTC. Its translation is CASSLQGNWQETQYF.

This clonotype showed up just once. V and J are TRBV7-2 and TRBJ2-3; D remains unclear. CDR3 size: 15 residues. The V gene's germline CDR1 is SGHTA and CDR2 FQGNSA. V dropped 0 bases and J dropped 0 bases, with 7 bases sitting between them. The CDR3 region has the DNA TGTGCCAGCAGCTTAGCGCCAGGTAGCACAGATACGCAGTATTTT. This codes for CASSLAPGSTDTQYF. Full variable domain (rest looked up from reference TRBV7-2 and TRBJ2-3): GAGVSQSPSNKVTEKGKDVELRCDPISGHTALYWYRQSLGQGLEFLIYFQGNSAPDKSGLPSDRFSAERTGGSVSTLTIQRTQQEDSAVYLCASSLAPGSTDTQYFGPGTRLTVL.

V and J are TRBV7-2 and TRBJ1-2, with a weak D call TRBD1 (5 bases). Trimming took off 3 bases at V and 4 bases at J, with 15 bases between the two ends. Germline values: CDR1 SGHTA, CDR2 FQGNSA. This CDR3 region has 15 residues. CDR3 nucleotide sequence: TGTGCCAGCAGCTTTCGGTCAGGGTTGGGCTATGGCTACACCTTC. Encoded protein: CASSFRSGLGYGYTF.

The V call is TRBV3-1, the J call TRBJ2-3, with D perhaps matching TRBD1 or TRBD2 (7 bases each). The CDR3 sequence is 18 residues long. Germline CDR1 reads LGHDT; CDR2 reads YNNKEL (reference sequence). V lost 2 bases and J 6 bases, leaving 24 bases between the germline ends. The chain's CDR3 is CASSQMAGGRGLVDTQYF. The DNA of the CDR3 is TGTGCCAGCAGCCAAATGGCCGGTGGGAGGGGGCTGGTGGATACGCAGTATTTT.

In DNA form, the CDR3 reads TGTGCCAGCAGGGGAGTAGGTCAGCCCCAGCATTTT. Protein product: CASRGVGQPQHF. The rearrangement uses TRBV2 and TRBJ1-5; D remains unclear. Trimming took off 6 bases at V and 6 bases at J, with 9 bases between the two ends. CDR1 is SNHLY, CDR2 FYNNEI, per germline. The CDR3 has 12 amino acids.

The J gene is TRBJ1-1, the V gene TRBV21-1; the table's D call, TRBD1, was not checked against the DNA. TRBV21-1 is a documented pseudogene. There are 14 residues in the CDR3. The CDR3 here is CASSRDRGETEAFF. CDR3 nucleotide sequence: TGTGCCAGCAGCAGGGACAGGGGAGAGACTGAAGCTTTCTTT.